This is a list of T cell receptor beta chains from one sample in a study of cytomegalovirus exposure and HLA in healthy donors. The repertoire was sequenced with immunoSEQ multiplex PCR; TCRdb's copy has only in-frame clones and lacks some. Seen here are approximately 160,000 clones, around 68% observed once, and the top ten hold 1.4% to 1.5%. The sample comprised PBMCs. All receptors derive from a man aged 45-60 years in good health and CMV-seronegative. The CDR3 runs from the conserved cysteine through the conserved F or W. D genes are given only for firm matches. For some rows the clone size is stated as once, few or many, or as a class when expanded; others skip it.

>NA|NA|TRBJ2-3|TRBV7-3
TGTGCCAGCAGTTTCACAGGGAATGAAGCAGATACGCAGTATTTT
CASSFTGNEADTQYF
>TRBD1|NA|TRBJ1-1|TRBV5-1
TGCGCCAGCAGCAAAGGACAGGGGGCGCAGAACACTGAAGCTTTCTTT
CASSKGQGAQNTEAFF
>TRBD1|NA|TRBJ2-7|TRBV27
TGTGCCAGCAGTTTATCGGGACAGGGGGATGACGAGCAGTACTTC
CASSLSGQGDDEQYF
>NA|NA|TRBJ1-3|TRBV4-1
TGCGCCAGCAGCCAAGGTTGGCTTCCTGGAAACACCATATATTTT
CASSQGWLPGNTIYF
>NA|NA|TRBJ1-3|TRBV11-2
TGTGCCAGCAGCTTAGATCACCCTCTAAGAAACACCATATATTTT
CASSLDHPLRNTIYF
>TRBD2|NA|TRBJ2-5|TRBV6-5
TGTGCCATCTCAGCGGGGGGGGCCCAAGAGACCCAGTACTTC
CAISAGGAQETQYF
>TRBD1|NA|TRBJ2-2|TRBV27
TGTGCCAGCAGCCAACAGGGGGCTGACACCGGGGAGCTGTTTTTT
CASSQQGADTGELFF
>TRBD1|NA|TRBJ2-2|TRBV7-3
TGTGCCAGCAGCCCCGACAGGGCTTACCGGGAGCTGTTTTTT
CASSPDRAYRELFF
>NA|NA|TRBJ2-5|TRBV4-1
TGCGCCAGCAGCCAAGATAGGGGGAAAGAGACCCAGTACTTC
CASSQDRGKETQYF
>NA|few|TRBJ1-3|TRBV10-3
TGTGCCATCAGTAGTCAGGGCCGTGGAAACACCATATATTTT
CAISSQGRGNTIYF
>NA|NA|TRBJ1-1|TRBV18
TGTGCCAGCTCACCGTCAGGACAGACCAACACTGAAGCTTTCTTT
CASSPSGQTNTEAFF
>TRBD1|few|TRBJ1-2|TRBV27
TGTGCCAGCAGCAGGGGGCGCGGCTATGGCTACACCTTC
CASSRGRGYGYTF
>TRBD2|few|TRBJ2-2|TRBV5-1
TGCGCCAGCAGCTTTCTAGCGGGGACGAATACCGGGGAGCTGTTTTTT
CASSFLAGTNTGELFF
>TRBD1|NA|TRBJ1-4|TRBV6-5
TGTGCCAGCAGTTACTCACTTTCGGGACAGCGTGAAAAACTGTTTTTT
CASSYSLSGQREKLFF
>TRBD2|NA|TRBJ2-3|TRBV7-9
TGTGCCATTTGGGGGAGGGGACTAGCCCCAGATACGCAGTATTTT
CAIWGRGLAPDTQYF
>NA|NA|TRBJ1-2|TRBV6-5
TGTGCCAGCAGACTCGGCCATCCCACGGGTGGCTACACCTTC
CASRLGHPTGGYTF
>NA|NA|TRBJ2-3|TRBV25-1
TGTGCCAGCAGTGAATATATAGCCAGTCGCACAGATACGCAGTATTTT
CASSEYIASRTDTQYF
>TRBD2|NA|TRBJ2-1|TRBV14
TGTGCCAGCAGCCACTCCGGACTAGCGGGGGTTCCGGGTGAGCAGTTCTTC
CASSHSGLAGVPGEQFF
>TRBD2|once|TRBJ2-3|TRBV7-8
TGTGCCAGCAGCTTTAGCGGGGGGGCCCGCGGTATGACAGATACGCAGTATTTT
CASSFSGGARGMTDTQYF
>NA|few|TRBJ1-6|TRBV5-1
TGCGCCAGCAGCTTGGGCAGGGCATCCTATAATTCACCCCTCCACTTT
CASSLGRASYNSPLHF
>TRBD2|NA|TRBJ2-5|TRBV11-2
TGTGCCAGCAGCTCCCTGGGCGGGGGGCCTGGGGAGACCCAGTACTTC
CASSSLGGGPGETQYF
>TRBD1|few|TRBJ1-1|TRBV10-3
TGTGCCATCAGAGACATTTGGACAGGGAGAAAGGGTGAAGCTTTCTTT
CAIRDIWTGRKGEAFF
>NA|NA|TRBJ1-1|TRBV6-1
TGTGCCAGCGGGACACAGGTTAACACTGAAGCTTTCTTT
CASGTQVNTEAFF
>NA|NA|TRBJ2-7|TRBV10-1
TGCGCCAGCAGTGAGGACCTCCGGGGCTCCTACGAGCAGTACTTC
CASSEDLRGSYEQYF
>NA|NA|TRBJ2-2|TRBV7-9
TGTGCCAGCAGCCCATTTGCCGTGGCAGGGTGGCCCGGGGAGCTGTTTTTT
CASSPFAVAGWPGELFF
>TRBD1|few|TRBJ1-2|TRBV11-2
TGTGCCAGCAGCCCGGGACAGTCTTATGGCTACACCTTC
CASSPGQSYGYTF
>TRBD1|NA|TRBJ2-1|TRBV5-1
TGCGCCAGCAGCACCCAGACAGGGAGCAACTACAATGAGCAGTTCTTC
CASSTQTGSNYNEQFF
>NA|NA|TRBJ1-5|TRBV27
TGTGCCAGCAGTTTATTGGGGGGTCAGCCCCAGCATTTT
CASSLLGGQPQHF
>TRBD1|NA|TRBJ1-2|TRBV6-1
TGTGCCAGCAGTGAAGCCTTCGGGACAGTGCTCTATGGCTACACCTTC
CASSEAFGTVLYGYTF
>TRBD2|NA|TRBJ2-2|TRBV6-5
TGTGCCAGCAGTCCCGGACTAGCTCGGCCCGGGGAGCTGTTTTTT
CASSPGLARPGELFF
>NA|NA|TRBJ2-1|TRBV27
TGTGCCAGCAGTTTAGGTCAGTACAATGAGCAGTTCTTC
CASSLGQYNEQFF
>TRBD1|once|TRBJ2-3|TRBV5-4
TGTGCCAGCAGCCCGGGACAGTTTAGCACAGATACGCAGTATTTT
CASSPGQFSTDTQYF
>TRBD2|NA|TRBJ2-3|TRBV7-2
TGTGCCAGCAGCCCGCTAGCGGGGGGGCTGGATACGCAGTATTTT
CASSPLAGGLDTQYF